These 25 T cell receptor beta chains originate from one sample sequenced in a study of blood T cell repertoires in COVID-19. Assay: immunoSEQ multiplex PCR; the TCRdb copy retains only in-frame clones and omits some. Of a few hundred thousand clones listed, around 92% are singletons. Material: peripheral blood. These receptors came from a young man who had recovered from COVID-19.

This rearrangement joins TRBV18 to TRBJ1-2; TRBD1 aligns across 8 bases. With V trimmed by 6 bases and J by 8 bases, 8 bases remained unmatched. This CDR3 contains 13 residues. The V gene's germline CDR1 is KGHSH and CDR2 LQKENI. Here the CDR3 DNA reads TGTGCCAGCTCGCCGGCGGGGGACAGGGGCTACACCTTC. Its translation is CASSPAGDRGYTF.

The chain has TRBV9 and TRBJ2-5; D is perhaps TRBD2 (6 bases). V was cut by 1 base and J by 4 bases, with 17 bases left in between. The CDR3 is made up of 16 amino acids. Looked up from germline, CDR1 is SGDLS and CDR2 is YYNGEE. This chain's CDR3 is CASSVSPSVQRETQYF. The CDR3 DNA sequence: TGTGCCAGCAGCGTATCCCCTAGCGTCCAGAGAGAGACCCAGTACTTC.

The chain joins TRBV12-3 or TRBV12-4 to TRBJ1-1; weak D call: TRBD1 (5 bases). The CDR3 covers 12 residues. Trimming pared 7 bases from V and 4 bases from J, leaving 10 bases between. CDR3 in DNA: TGTGCCAGCAATCAGGGTCGCACTGAAGCTTTCTTT. Its translation: CASNQGRTEAFF.

This CDR3 is CASSAGGWTEAFF. As DNA, the CDR3 is TGTGCCAGCAGCGCGGGGGGGTGGACTGAAGCTTTCTTT. The V and J genes are TRBV9 and TRBJ1-1; D may be TRBD1 (5 bases). This CDR3 comprises 13 residues. The V and J ends lost 3 bases and 5 bases respectively, with 11 bases between them. Germline values: CDR1 SGDLS, CDR2 YYNGEE.

CDR3: CASSPGGPAPGELFF. The CDR3 DNA reads TGCGCCAGCAGCCCCGGAGGACCAGCTCCCGGGGAGCTGTTTTTT. The chain joins TRBV5-1 to TRBJ2-2; tentatively, D is TRBD2 (5 bases). The CDR3 totals 15 residues. Germline V CDR1 and CDR2: SGHRS, YFSETQ. Trimming removed 4 bases at V and 6 bases at J, with 16 bases between.

This clone was seen only a few times. This sequence joins TRBV6-6 and TRBJ1-5; unclear D gene. The CDR3 has 16 residues. The V gene's germline CDR1 is MNHNY and CDR2 SVGAGI (reference sequence). Trimming removed 7 bases from V and 2 bases from J, with 18 bases in between. The CDR3 nucleotides read TGTGCCAGCACTAAGGATACGGGTTTGGGCAATCAGCCCCAGCATTTT. Translated: CASTKDTGLGNQPQHF.

The chain employs TRBV11-2 and TRBJ1-2; D remains unclear. There are 15 residues in the CDR3. V lost 1 base to trimming and J lost 3 bases, with 12 bases between them. CDR1 and CDR2 from the germline V gene are SGHAT and FQNNGV. CDR3: CASSLGFLEDYGYTF. CDR3 bases: TGTGCCAGCAGCTTAGGTTTCCTAGAGGACTATGGCTACACCTTC.

The chain carries TRBV4-1 and TRBJ1-6; possibly TRBD1 for D (6 bases). The CDR3 sequence is 16 residues long. V was pared by 0 bases and J by 9 bases, with 15 bases between. The germline V gene has CDR1 MGHRA and CDR2 YSYEKL. The CDR3 region has the DNA TGCGCCAGCAGCCAAGAAGGCGGACAGACGAGTTCACCCCTCCACTTT. It translates to CASSQEGGQTSSPLHF.

This clone has a handful of counts. The rearrangement joins TRBV3-1 (or the pseudogene TRBV3-2) to TRBJ2-1, with a possible D match to TRBD1 (6 bases). V lost 3 bases, J lost 15 bases, and 12 bases lay in between. Germline loops: CDR1 LGHDT, CDR2 YNNKEL (reference sequence). The CDR3 contains 11 residues. The CDR3 nucleotides read TGTGCCAGCAGCCATGGACAGTATCCGTTCTTC. Encoded protein: CASSHGQYPFF.

The rearrangement links TRBV10-3 to TRBJ2-3; 7 bases are shared with TRBD2. Germline trimming cut 8 bases from V and 0 bases from J; bases unmatched to any gene: 5. This CDR3 comprises 14 residues. CDR1 and CDR2 from the germline V gene are ENHRY and SYGVKD. The CDR3 nucleotides are TGTGCCATCGGCTGGCGGGGGAGCACAGATACGCAGTATTTT. As protein: CAIGWRGSTDTQYF.

The chain has TRBV6-5 and TRBJ1-1; D remains ambiguous. V was shortened by 1 base and J by 1 base, with 7 bases between the two germline ends. The CDR3 is made up of 14 amino acids. The germline V gene encodes CDR1 MNHEY and CDR2 SVGAGI. CDR3 coding DNA: TGTGCCAGCAGTTACTATGGCAGGAACACTGAAGCTTTCTTT. It specifies CASSYYGRNTEAFF.

The chain joins TRBV6-5 to TRBJ1-5, with D hard to call. The CDR3 loop spans 14 amino acids. Germline values: CDR1 MNHEY, CDR2 SVGAGI. V lost 5 bases to trimming and J lost 0 bases, with 8 bases between them. The CDR3 loop is CASSPLSSNQPQHF. DNA for the CDR3: TGTGCCAGCAGTCCCCTCAGTAGCAATCAGCCCCAGCATTTT.

The V gene is TRBV28, the J gene TRBJ2-5; D possibly corresponds to TRBD1 (5 bases). Germline CDR1 is MDHEN and CDR2 is SYDVKM. This CDR3 has 16 amino acids. Trimming took 5 bases from V and 5 from J, leaving 21 bases between them. CDR3 sequence (DNA): TGTGCCAGCAGTCCGCCAGGACATGCCAATTTGGAGACCCAGTACTTC. Protein: CASSPPGHANLETQYF. Variable domain in full (rest from reference TRBV28 and TRBJ2-5): DVKVTQSSRYLVKRTGEKVFLECVQDMDHENMFWYRQDPGLGLRLIYFSYDVKMKEKGDIPEGYSVSREKKERFSLILESASTNQTSMYLCASSPPGHANLETQYFGPGTRLLVL.

V gene TRBV18 combines with J gene TRBJ2-5; 9 bases line up with TRBD1. CDR3 length: 15 amino acids. V gave up 3 bases and J gave up 1 base; unmatched junction bases: 3. CDR1 and CDR2 from the germline V gene are KGHSH and LQKENI. CDR3 nucleotides: TGTGCCAGCTCACCCCGGGACAGGGCCCAAGAGACCCAGTACTTC. This gives the protein CASSPRDRAQETQYF.

This clone was seen a few times. V is TRBV9 and J is TRBJ2-7, with TRBD2 matching 8 bases. The CDR3 runs 15 residues. V trimming: 0 bases; J trimming: 3 bases; junction bases outside the gene matches: 5. Germline V gene data show CDR1 as SGDLS and CDR2 as YYNGEE. CDR3 DNA sequence: TGTGCCAGCAGCGTAGAAGTAGCGGGAAGCTACGAGCAGTACTTC. Protein: CASSVEVAGSYEQYF. Together with reference TRBV9 and TRBJ2-7, the CDR3 gives the full variable domain: DSGVTQTPKHLITATGQRVTLRCSPRSGDLSVYWYQQSLDQGLQFLIQYYNGEERAKGNILERFSAQQFPDLHSELNLSSLELGDSALYFCASSVEVAGSYEQYFGPGTRLTVT.

The chain recombines TRBV9 with TRBJ1-3; D is undetermined. CDR1 is SGDLS, CDR2 YYNGEE, per germline. The CDR3 sequence is 14 residues long. V lost 0 bases and J lost 2, with 6 bases in between. CDR3 nucleotides: TGTGCCAGCAGCGTAGACGGGACTGGAAACACCATATATTTT. It translates to CASSVDGTGNTIYF.

The J gene is TRBJ2-1, the V gene TRBV5-1; TRBD2 agrees at 7 bases. The junction had 2 bases not matched to a gene; V was cut back by 0 bases and J by 2 bases. Germline CDR1 SGHRS, CDR2 YFSETQ. The CDR3 length is 15 residues. Here the CDR3 DNA reads TGCGCCAGCAGCTTGGGCGGGAGAACCTACAATGAGCAGTTCTTC. Residues: CASSLGGRTYNEQFF.

V and J are TRBV27 and TRBJ1-2; the D gene is possibly TRBD1 (6 bases). Trimming pared 3 bases from V and 6 bases from J, leaving 14 bases between. Germline loops: CDR1 MNHEY, CDR2 SMNVEV (reference sequence). CDR3 length equals 14 residues. The CDR3 coding sequence is TGTGCCAGCAGTTTGGCAGGGGCGATTGATGGCTACACCTTC. Translation gives CASSLAGAIDGYTF.

This chain links TRBV9 with TRBJ1-1; 7 bases are a match to TRBD1. This CDR3 has 15 amino acids. The germline V gene has CDR1 SGDLS and CDR2 YYNGEE. Trimming removed 2 bases from V and 1 base from J; junction bases left unmatched: 5. Here the CDR3 DNA reads TGTGCCAGCAGCGTCTCGACAGGGTCGAACACTGAAGCTTTCTTT. This codes for CASSVSTGSNTEAFF.

The table lists this clone with a few counts. The chain links TRBV29-1 to TRBJ1-1; TRBD1 matches 7 bases. Trimming cost V 5 bases and J 4 bases; bases outside gene matches: 10. CDR3 size: 14 residues. Germline CDR1 is SQVTM and CDR2 is ANQGSEA. The CDR3 sequence: CSVTPEGAGTEAFF. In DNA form, the CDR3 reads TGCAGCGTTACCCCTGAGGGGGCTGGCACTGAAGCTTTCTTT.

V usage is TRBV25-1 and J usage is TRBJ2-1; weak D call: TRBD2 (7 bases). The germline V gene encodes CDR1 MGHDK and CDR2 SYGVNS. Trimming removed 7 bases from V and 2 bases from J, with 12 bases in between. The CDR3 sequence is 14 residues long. The CDR3 protein is CASNKGGAYNEQFF. The CDR3 DNA follows: TGTGCCAGCAACAAGGGGGGGGCCTACAATGAGCAGTTCTTC. Based on the CDR3 plus reference TRBV25-1 and TRBJ2-1, the full variable domain is EADIYQTPRYLVIGTGKKITLECSQTMGHDKMYWYQQDPGMELHLIHYSYGVNSTEKGDLSSESTVSRIRTEHFPLTLESARPSHTSQYLCASNKGGAYNEQFFGPGTRLTVL.

The rearrangement joins TRBV25-1 to TRBJ1-2; no clear D. The CDR3 has 14 residues. CDR1 and CDR2 (germline): MGHDK, SYGVNS. Between the trimmed V and J ends, which lost 1 base and 8 bases, there was a span of 14 bases. The CDR3 here is CASSEWESYVGYTF. CDR3 coding DNA: TGTGCCAGCAGTGAATGGGAGAGCTACGTAGGCTACACCTTC.

The chain has TRBV2 and TRBJ2-3; possible D gene TRBD1, 5 bases. This CDR3 spans 14 amino acids. CDR1 and CDR2 from the germline V gene are SNHLY and FYNNEI. V was clipped by 3 bases and J by 3 bases, with 10 bases between them. CDR3 sequence (DNA): TGTGCCAGCAGTGAGGTCCGACAGACAGATACGCAGTATTTT. Amino acids: CASSEVRQTDTQYF.

This chain links TRBV20-1 with TRBJ2-7, with 9 bases fitting TRBD2. Trimming cost V 3 bases and J 3 bases; bases outside gene matches: 9. Germline V lookup: CDR1 DFQATT, CDR2 SNEGSKA (reference sequence). The CDR3 is 15 residues long. CDR3 loop: CSASAHSGGNYEQYF. DNA of the CDR3: TGCAGTGCTAGTGCCCACAGCGGGGGGAACTACGAGCAGTACTTC.

The rearrangement uses TRBV3-1 (or the pseudogene TRBV3-2) and TRBJ2-2; D is uncertain. V was trimmed by 7 bases and J by 4 bases, leaving 16 bases between them. The CDR3 is 15 residues long. Per the germline V gene, CDR1 is LGHDT and CDR2 is YNNKEL (reference sequence). The CDR3, as DNA: TGTGCCAGCAATCTGTTCAACTTAACCACCGGGGAGCTGTTTTTT. The encoded protein is CASNLFNLTTGELFF.